Each of the 28 T cell receptor beta chains below was sequenced from the same sample in a study of T cells after yellow fever vaccination. TCRdb ran MiXCR on the 5' RACE reads and lists one entry per CDR3 protein. The sample lists some 150,000 distinct CDR3 sequences; under 8% were seen once. The specimen was CD4+ T cells sorted from PBMCs, collected 10 days after the yellow fever booster vaccination. These receptor sequences come from a man aged 30 to 39 who received the YFV17D yellow fever vaccine.

This clonotype appeared many times. V gene TRBV20-1 combines with J gene TRBJ2-5, with D perhaps matching TRBD2 (7 bases). Trimming cost V 7 bases and J 6 bases, with 18 bases left between them. CDR1 is DFQATT, CDR2 SNEGSKA, per germline (reference sequence). The CDR3 extends over 13 amino acids. In DNA, the CDR3 is TGCAGTGGCAAGGTCGGGGGGCTAAAGACCCAGTACTTC. This encodes CSGKVGGLKTQYF.

This clonotype was seen ten or more times. The V gene is TRBV4-1, the J gene TRBJ2-1; D possibly corresponds to TRBD1 (5 bases). The germline V gene encodes CDR1 MGHRA and CDR2 YSYEKL. Trimming left V 5 bases short and J 10 bases short, with 12 bases between. CDR3 length equals 12 residues. CDR3 DNA: TGCGCCAGCAGCTACACTCGACAGGAGCAGTTCTTC. Protein: CASSYTRQEQFF.

This clonotype was seen at least ten times. The chain recombines TRBV7-6 with TRBJ2-5, with 11 nucleotides matching TRBD2. The J segment lost 5 bases and the V segment lost 0 bases, leaving 5 bases of the junction unmatched. The germline CDR1 and CDR2 sequences are SGHVS and FNYEAQ. The CDR3 has 16 amino acids. The CDR3 loop is CASSLALAGGRETQYF. DNA for the CDR3: TGTGCCAGCAGCTTAGCGCTAGCGGGAGGTCGGGAGACCCAGTACTTC.

A word on this clonotype: A much larger clonotype is one base distant, so this may be a read error. V usage is TRBV28 and J usage is TRBJ2-3; 8 bases map to TRBD2. Germline V lookup: CDR1 MDHEN, CDR2 SYDVKM. This CDR3 contains 15 residues. Trimming at V came to 5 bases and at J to 4 bases, leaving 8 bases not matched to a gene. The CDR3 protein is CASSHPAGVADTQYF. CDR3 sequence (DNA): TGTGCCAGCAGTCACCCAGCGGGAGTCGCAGATACGCAGTATTTT.

This clonotype showed up many times. The genes are TRBV20-1 and TRBJ2-3; D is unresolved. This CDR3 spans 16 amino acids. V was cut by 0 bases and J by 1 base, with 14 bases left in between. Germline-derived CDR1 and CDR2 are DFQATT and SNEGSKA (reference sequence). This CDR3 reads CSARDPGGLGTDTQYF. For the CDR3, the DNA is TGCAGTGCTAGAGACCCCGGTGGGCTTGGCACAGATACGCAGTATTTT.

At least ten counts were recorded for this clonotype. The chain links TRBV4-2 to TRBJ1-5, with D hard to call. The V gene lost 4 bases and the J gene lost 5 bases, with 12 bases spanning the gap. CDR1 and CDR2 (germline): LGHNA, YNFKEQ. CDR3 length: 14 residues. CDR3 sequence: CASSPQQPYQPQHF. The CDR3 region has the DNA TGTGCCAGCAGCCCACAACAGCCCTATCAGCCCCAGCATTTT.

This clonotype has more than one count but fewer than ten. The chain employs TRBV20-1 and TRBJ2-2, with 11 bases lining up with TRBD2. Trimming removed 3 bases from V and 6 bases from J; junction bases left unmatched: 3. This CDR3 region has 14 residues. Germline CDR1 is DFQATT and CDR2 is SNEGSKA (reference sequence). The CDR3: CSARLAGGPGELFF. The CDR3 coding sequence is TGCAGTGCTAGGCTAGCGGGAGGTCCCGGGGAGCTGTTTTTT.

This clonotype was found many times. The genes are TRBV5-1 and TRBJ2-5, with D hard to call. Germline V lookup: CDR1 SGHRS, CDR2 YFSETQ. This CDR3 region has 14 residues. Trimming took off 2 bases at V and 5 bases at J, with 13 bases between the two ends. CDR3: CASSFTRERETQYF. The CDR3 nucleotides read TGCGCCAGCAGCTTTACGAGAGAAAGGGAGACCCAGTACTTC.

The gene calls are TRBV6-2 or TRBV6-3 and TRBJ2-1; 11 bases line up with TRBD2. Trimming took 7 bases from V and 4 from J; bases not matched to a gene: 9. The CDR3 is 16 residues long. Per the germline V gene, CDR1 is MNHEY and CDR2 is SVGEGT. In DNA form, the CDR3 reads TGTGCCAGCACGGAGCCGGGACTAGCGGTTTACAATGAGCAGTTCTTC. Residues: CASTEPGLAVYNEQFF.

This clonotype was counted at least ten times. The chain combines TRBV28 with TRBJ2-2; 10 nucleotides match TRBD1. The germline V gene has CDR1 MDHEN and CDR2 SYDVKM. The CDR3 spans 14 residues. Trimming removed 9 bases from V and 6 bases from J; junction bases left unmatched: 7. CDR3 sequence: CASNGQGGAGELFF. The CDR3 DNA follows: TGTGCCAGTAATGGACAGGGGGGGGCCGGGGAGCTGTTTTTT.

This clonotype was observed many times. The chain links TRBV5-4 to TRBJ1-2; D unclear. The CDR3 runs to 13 residues. CDR1 is SGHNT and CDR2 is YYREEE in the germline V gene (reference sequence). V lost 4 bases, J lost 5 bases, and 12 bases lay in between. CDR3 nucleotides: TGTGCCAGCAGCCGGCGTGGGGAGTATGGCTACACCTTC. Translating gives CASSRRGEYGYTF.

This clonotype was seen at least ten times. The chain couples TRBV12-3 or TRBV12-4 to TRBJ2-1; maybe TRBD2 (6 bases). The V end lost 4 bases, the J end lost 4 bases, and 11 bases lay between the germline ends. This CDR3 has 14 amino acids. CDR3: CASSSGTPYNEQFF. CDR3 coding DNA: TGTGCCAGCAGTTCCGGGACTCCATACAATGAGCAGTTCTTC.

CDR3 DNA sequence: TGTGCCAGCAGCTCCGCCCTACTAGCGGCTAGCACAGATACGCAGTATTTT. Protein product: CASSSALLAASTDTQYF. The chain couples TRBV7-9 to TRBJ2-3; 8 positions agree with TRBD2. CDR1 is SEHNR and CDR2 is FQNEAQ in the germline V gene (reference sequence). Trimming took 4 bases from V and 0 from J; bases not matched to a gene: 9. This CDR3 spans 17 amino acids.

The chain joins TRBV5-4 to TRBJ2-3; D gene uncertain. Trimming removed 0 bases at V and 2 bases at J, with 10 bases between. The V gene's germline CDR1 is SGHNT and CDR2 YYREEE (reference sequence). The CDR3 spans 15 residues. The CDR3 loop reads CASSLGPDTTDTQYF. The CDR3 region has the DNA TGTGCCAGCAGCTTGGGCCCCGACACCACAGATACGCAGTATTTT.

This clonotype was observed many times. The chain joins TRBV3-1 to TRBJ2-1, with D possibly being TRBD2 (6 bases). The V and J ends lost 3 bases and 6 bases respectively, with 21 bases between them. CDR1 is LGHDT, CDR2 YNNKEL, per germline (reference sequence). This CDR3 has 17 residues. CDR3 bases: TGTGCCAGCAGCCAGGCCGTGACTAGAGTATCGTCCAATGAGCAGTTCTTC. Its translation is CASSQAVTRVSSNEQFF.

This clonotype occurred many times. The rearrangement joins TRBV20-1 to TRBJ2-5; no firm D call. Looked up from germline, CDR1 is DFQATT and CDR2 is SNEGSKA (reference sequence). With 0 bases removed from V and 8 bases from J, the gap between germline ends came to 13 bases. This CDR3 is built from 13 residues. The chain's CDR3 is CSARDTGFYTQYF. The CDR3 DNA reads as TGCAGTGCTAGAGATACCGGGTTTTACACCCAGTACTTC.

The table lists this clonotype with many counts. The chain links TRBV5-5 to TRBJ1-1; D not resolved. The CDR3 extends over 15 amino acids. Germline V gene sequence: CDR1 SGHKS, CDR2 YYEKEE (reference sequence). The V end was cut by 1 base, the J end by 0 bases, with 10 bases between. The CDR3 loop reads CASSLIPELNTEAFF. The DNA of the CDR3 is TGTGCCAGCAGCTTGATCCCCGAATTGAACACTGAAGCTTTCTTT.

This clonotype was seen ten or more times. The chain carries TRBV14 and TRBJ1-1, with D perhaps matching TRBD1 (6 bases). CDR3 length equals 14 residues. V was cut by 4 bases and J by 5 bases, with 14 bases left in between. CDR1 and CDR2 (germline): SGHDN, FVKESK. The CDR3 bases are TGTGCCAGCAGCCGGGGGCGGTGGAGGACTGAAGCTTTCTTT. It encodes CASSRGRWRTEAFF.

This clonotype appeared many times. The rearrangement links TRBV20-1 to TRBJ2-3; TRBD2 agrees at 8 bases. Germline V lookup: CDR1 DFQATT, CDR2 SNEGSKA (reference sequence). The V segment lost 2 bases and the J segment 0 bases; nucleotides outside the gene matches: 4. This CDR3 is built from 15 residues. CDR3 sequence: CSARSGTRSTDTQYF. The CDR3 DNA sequence: TGCAGTGCTAGATCCGGGACTAGAAGCACAGATACGCAGTATTTT.

This clonotype was picked up many times. Possible read error: a much larger clone is one base away. V and J are TRBV6-5 and TRBJ1-5; TRBD1 agrees at 9 bases. With V trimmed by 4 bases and J by 6 bases, 1 base remained unmatched. The germline gives CDR1 MNHEY, CDR2 SVGAGI. The CDR3 length is 13 residues. The CDR3 nucleotides read TGTGCCAGCAGTTTGGGACAGGGTCAGCCCCAGCATTTT. Translation: CASSLGQGQPQHF.

The sample holds many counts of this clonotype. DNA for the CDR3: TGTGCCAGCAGCCAATTAGCGGGCGGCACGCAGTATTTT. It translates to CASSQLAGGTQYF. The chain recombines TRBV3-1 with TRBJ2-3; 7 nucleotides match TRBD2. The CDR3 is 13 residues long. V shed 2 bases and J 9 bases; nucleotides not matched to a gene: 5. The germline CDR1 and CDR2 sequences are LGHDT and YNNKEL (reference sequence).

This clonotype showed up many times. The CDR3 region is CASSLASGSFEQFF. The DNA for the CDR3 is TGTGCCAGCAGCTTGGCTAGCGGGAGTTTTGAGCAGTTCTTC. The chain combines TRBV7-2 with TRBJ2-1; 10 nucleotides agree with TRBD2. V dropped 3 bases and J dropped 9; count of bases not matched to a gene: 5. CDR1 and CDR2 from the germline V gene are SGHTA and FQGNSA. CDR3 length equals 14 residues.

This clonotype was recorded at least ten times. The chain recombines TRBV25-1 with TRBJ2-5; 13 bases line up with TRBD2. The V and J ends lost 5 bases and 3 bases, in that order; junction bases with no gene match: 24. Germline CDR1 is MGHDK and CDR2 is SYGVNS. This CDR3 has 22 amino acids. The CDR3 DNA sequence: TGTGCCAGCAGTCCCCCCCTCGGGGGGGGGATAAGGGGGACTAGCGGGAAAGAGACCCAGTACTTC. Translated: CASSPPLGGGIRGTSGKETQYF.

As to this clonotype: With a much larger clone just one base away, this may be a read error. V gene TRBV6-6 combines with J gene TRBJ2-7, with 8 positions matching TRBD1. The CDR3 consists of 13 residues. The germline gives CDR1 MNHNY, CDR2 SVGAGI (reference sequence). CDR3 bases: TGTGCCAGCGGGGACAGGCGATCCTACGAGCTGTACTTC. Its translation is CASGDRRSYELYF.

This clonotype was seen a handful of times. The chain is built from TRBV20-1 and TRBJ2-1; the D is unclear. The germline V gene has CDR1 DFQATT and CDR2 SNEGSKA (reference sequence). The CDR3 covers 10 residues. V was clipped by 7 bases and J by 6 bases, with 7 bases between them. The CDR3 nucleotides read TGCAGTGGTTATACCAATGAGCAGTTCTTC. It yields the protein CSGYTNEQFF.

This clonotype was seen ten or more times. The V and J genes are TRBV20-1 and TRBJ1-5; TRBD1 matches at 7 bases. CDR1 DFQATT and CDR2 SNEGSKA come from the germline V gene (reference sequence). V trimming: 0 bases; J trimming: 4 bases; junction bases outside the gene matches: 3. This CDR3 comprises 14 residues. The CDR3 coding sequence is TGCAGTGCTAGAGATCCGGACAGGAATCAGCCCCAGCATTTT. As protein: CSARDPDRNQPQHF.

This clonotype occurred many times. The chain joins TRBV5-4 to TRBJ2-1, with TRBD1 matching 9 bases. The CDR3 is 15 residues long. V shed 4 bases and J 7 bases; nucleotides not matched to a gene: 9. Germline-derived CDR1 and CDR2 are SGHNT and YYREEE (reference sequence). The CDR3 bases are TGTGCCAGCAGCACGGGAGGACAGGGGAGGAATGAGCAGTTCTTC. Amino acids: CASSTGGQGRNEQFF.

This clonotype was seen ten or more times. The chain combines TRBV27 with TRBJ2-1; 13 bases map to TRBD2. CDR3 length: 18 residues. The trim removed 8 bases at V and 10 bases at J, leaving 20 bases unmatched. Germline-derived CDR1 and CDR2 are MNHEY and SMNVEV (reference sequence). The CDR3 DNA reads as TGTGCCAGCCGTACCCGGGCAGGATGGACTAGCGGGGGTATCGAGCAGTTCTTC. Translated, it gives CASRTRAGWTSGGIEQFF.